This T cell receptor (beta chain) stems from a study of T-cell memory formation after mild COVID-19. Overall study findings and caveats: Clones contracting across day 15 to 85 had a balanced CD4/CD8 profile; later expanding clones leaned CD4+.

In its sample, this clonotype was seen a few times. Antigen unknown. Amplification by 5'RACE using constant-segment primers produced TCR alpha and TCR beta cDNA libraries that carried sample barcodes and UMIs. MiXCR was run by TCRdb on the 5' RACE reads, yielding one entry per CDR3 protein. The table includes some 280,000 distinct CDR3 sequences, 15% to 20% detected once. This clonotype was obtained from a man between 18 and 29 years old who had mild COVID-19 (a few samples of this study predate the infection). Cell type and time point are not known. Sample: PBMCs or a T cell subset sorted from them (not recorded which).

For the CDR3, the DNA is TGTGCCAGCAGCGCAAGGGGGGCCGGTGCCGGGGAGCTGTTTTTT. This gives the protein CASSARGAGAGELFF. V usage is TRBV5-5 and J usage is TRBJ2-2; TRBD1 or TRBD2 may be the D gene (6 bases each). The CDR3 is 15 amino acids. The ends were cut back, 4 bases at V and 6 bases at J, with 16 bases in the middle. Germline-derived CDR1 and CDR2 are SGHKS and YYEKEE (reference sequence).